Each of the 20 T cell receptor beta chains below was sequenced from the same sample in a study of T cells in Graves' hyperthyroidism and ophthalmopathy. Amplified regions were TCR beta CDR3 sequences from RNA transcripts. HTBI primers were used for first-round RT-PCR of the TCR CDR3. TCRdb independently ran MiXCR on the multiplex PCR reads; one entry per CDR3 protein. In the table there are about 210,000 distinct CDR3 sequences, around 19% of which are singletons. Sequences were obtained from blood. These receptors were obtained from a man aged 40-49 years with Graves' hyperthyroidism.

The sample holds many counts of this clonotype. This chain connects TRBV7-2 to TRBJ2-7, with a weak D call TRBD1 (6 bases). CDR3 size: 15 residues. Germline-derived CDR1 and CDR2 are SGHTA and FQGNSA. Between the trimmed V and J ends, which lost 4 bases and 1 base, there was a span of 14 bases. The CDR3 is CASSSTGNPSYEQYF. For the CDR3, the DNA is TGTGCCAGCAGCTCCACAGGGAATCCATCCTACGAGCAGTACTTC.

This clonotype was seen at least ten times. V gene TRBV12-3 or TRBV12-4 combines with J gene TRBJ2-4; a weak D match, TRBD1 (6 bases). Trimming removed 2 bases from V and 8 bases from J, with 13 bases in between. The CDR3 is 14 residues long. Here the CDR3 DNA reads TGTGCCAGCAGTTTAATGGGGGCTATGGACATTCAGTACTTC. Protein product: CASSLMGAMDIQYF.

The sample holds many counts of this clonotype. V gene TRBV30 combines with J gene TRBJ2-2, with 12 bases that match TRBD2. Germline V gene lookup returns CDR1 GTSNPN and CDR2 SVGIG (reference sequence). CDR3 length: 16 residues. The V segment lost 0 bases and the J segment 6 bases; nucleotides outside the gene matches: 5. In DNA, the CDR3 is TGTGCCTGGAGTGTACCTACTAGCGGGGGGCCCGGGGAGCTGTTTTTT. Translating it yields CAWSVPTSGGPGELFF.

This clonotype was detected ten times or more. The genes are TRBV6-2 or TRBV6-3 and TRBJ1-2; 7 nucleotides line up with TRBD1. The CDR3 is made up of 14 amino acids. Losses at the gene ends were 6 bases for V and 5 bases for J; bases not matched to a gene: 9. Germline V gene lookup returns CDR1 MNHEY and CDR2 SVGEGT. CDR3 sequence (DNA): TGTGCCAGCAGCCCTCGGGACAGTTGGTATGGCTACACCTTC. This translates into CASSPRDSWYGYTF.

This clonotype occurred a few times. V is TRBV28 and J is TRBJ1-4; TRBD1 matches at 7 bases. CDR3 length: 13 amino acids. Germline lookup yields CDR1 MDHEN and CDR2 SYDVKM. V lost 7 bases and J lost 3; bases outside the gene matches: 2. In DNA, the CDR3 is TGTGCCAGCAAACAGGGGCCTAATGAAAAACTGTTTTTT. This codes for CASKQGPNEKLFF.

This clonotype appeared a few times. V gene TRBV9 combines with J gene TRBJ2-2, with 8 bases fitting TRBD1. The J segment lost 3 bases and the V segment lost 3 bases, leaving 10 bases of the junction unmatched. The length of the CDR3 is 17 residues. The germline V gene encodes CDR1 SGDLS and CDR2 YYNGEE. The CDR3 region is CASSASGQGSYTGELFF. CDR3 DNA: TGTGCCAGCAGCGCCAGCGGACAGGGCTCTTACACCGGGGAGCTGTTTTTT.

The chain is built from TRBV12-5 and TRBJ1-5; D not resolved. V shed 8 bases and J shed 4 bases, with 9 bases lying between them. CDR3 length: 12 amino acids. The germline V gene encodes CDR1 LGHNT and CDR2 FRNRAP. This CDR3 is CASSGENQPQHF. In DNA form, the CDR3 reads TGTGCTAGTTCCGGGGAAAATCAGCCCCAGCATTTT.

This clonotype has ten or more counts. V and J are TRBV4-2 and TRBJ2-1; D not certain. This CDR3 region has 15 residues. Trimming took off 0 bases at V and 0 bases at J, with 6 bases between the two ends. The germline gives CDR1 LGHNA, CDR2 YNFKEQ. The CDR3 coding sequence is TGTGCCAGCAGCCAAGAAGTGAACTCCTACAATGAGCAGTTCTTC. Encoded protein: CASSQEVNSYNEQFF.

This clonotype appeared many times. The chain carries TRBV24-1 and TRBJ1-5; D gene uncertain. Between the trimmed V and J ends, which lost 12 bases and 2 bases, there was a span of 10 bases. The CDR3 is made up of 12 amino acids. From germline, CDR1 is KGHDR and CDR2 SFDVKD. CDR3 amino acids: CASSYGNQPQHF. The CDR3 DNA reads TGTGCCTCCTCATATGGCAATCAGCCCCAGCATTTT.

This CDR3 is CASSVTGGAGGYTF. CDR3 bases: TGTGCCAGTAGTGTCACAGGGGGCGCCGGTGGCTACACCTTC. The chain is built from TRBV19 and TRBJ1-2, with 9 bases lining up with TRBD1. CDR3 size: 14 residues. Germline V gene sequence: CDR1 LNHDA, CDR2 SQIVND (reference sequence). The V segment lost 5 bases and the J segment 7 bases; nucleotides outside the gene matches: 8.

CDR3 coding DNA: TGTGCCAGCAGGGCACAGGGTAGGTCCTATAATTCACCCCTCCACTTT. Its protein product is CASRAQGRSYNSPLHF. The chain couples TRBV7-3 to TRBJ1-6, with D tentatively TRBD1 (6 bases). Germline-derived CDR1 and CDR2 are SGHTA and FQGTGA. The CDR3 length is 16 residues. Trimming took off 6 bases at V and 1 base at J, with 13 bases between the two ends.

Many counts were recorded for this clonotype. The chain couples TRBV6-5 to TRBJ1-1; D possibly corresponds to TRBD1 (5 bases). Trimming took 2 bases from V and 2 from J, leaving 6 bases between them. The CDR3 contains 13 residues. CDR1 and CDR2 from the germline V gene are MNHEY and SVGAGI. CDR3 sequence (DNA): TGTGCCAGCAGTTACGACAGCAACACTGAAGCTTTCTTT. This codes for CASSYDSNTEAFF.

This clonotype was seen ten or more times. The chain carries TRBV2 and TRBJ2-7, with 10 bases fitting TRBD2. The CDR3 contains 17 residues. V was clipped by 8 bases and J by 0 bases; unmatched bases: 13. Germline loops: CDR1 SNHLY, CDR2 FYNNEI. CDR3 region: CASSELAGPLLSYEQYF. The CDR3 region has the DNA TGTGCCAGCTCAGAACTAGCGGGGCCCTTACTCTCCTACGAGCAGTACTTC. Full variable domain (rest looked up from reference TRBV2 and TRBJ2-7): EPEVTQTPSHQVTQMGQEVILRCVPISNHLYFYWYRQILGQKVEFLVSFYNNEISEKSEIFDDQFSVERPDGSNFTLKIRSTKLEDSAMYFCASSELAGPLLSYEQYFGPGTRLTVT.

The chain recombines TRBV19 with TRBJ1-2, with 9 positions matching TRBD1. Trimming took 8 bases from V and 4 from J; bases not matched to a gene: 17. This CDR3 has 17 amino acids. Looked up from germline, CDR1 is LNHDA and CDR2 is SQIVND (reference sequence). The CDR3 is CASGALTGGLATYGYTF. The CDR3 DNA sequence: TGTGCCAGTGGGGCTTTAACAGGGGGCCTCGCCACCTATGGCTACACCTTC.

This clonotype was observed at least ten times. The CDR3 here is CASSPQGTNEQYF. CDR3 nucleotide sequence: TGTGCCAGCTCACCTCAGGGGACAAACGAGCAGTACTTC. The chain has TRBV18 and TRBJ2-7; D might be TRBD1 (6 bases). The CDR3 spans 13 residues. CDR1 and CDR2 from the germline V gene are KGHSH and LQKENI. V was shortened by 3 bases and J by 5 bases, with 11 bases between the two germline ends.

This clonotype has at least ten counts. The V and J genes are TRBV2 and TRBJ1-5; 8 bases line up with TRBD1. The CDR3 runs 15 residues. Germline V lookup: CDR1 SNHLY, CDR2 FYNNEI. The junction had 7 bases not matched to a gene; V was cut back by 6 bases and J by 3 bases. In DNA, the CDR3 is TGTGCCAGCAGGGATACAGGGGGGGACAATCAGCCCCAGCATTTT. Translated: CASRDTGGDNQPQHF. Full variable domain (outside the CDR3, taken from reference TRBV2 and TRBJ1-5): EPEVTQTPSHQVTQMGQEVILRCVPISNHLYFYWYRQILGQKVEFLVSFYNNEISEKSEIFDDQFSVERPDGSNFTLKIRSTKLEDSAMYFCASRDTGGDNQPQHFGDGTRLSIL.

CDR3: CASSVKDTQYF. For the CDR3, the DNA is TGCGCCAGCAGTGTGAAAGATACGCAGTATTTT. The V call is TRBV10-1, the J call TRBJ2-3; no definite D call. CDR1 WNHNN and CDR2 SYGVQD come from the germline V gene (reference sequence). V was cut by 4 bases and J by 5 bases, with 4 bases left in between. The CDR3 contains 11 residues.

This clonotype was seen a handful of times. The chain employs TRBV9 and TRBJ2-1, with D possibly being TRBD1 (5 bases). Germline V gives CDR1 SGDLS, CDR2 YYNGEE. V gave up 2 bases and J gave up 5 bases, with 11 bases separating them. This CDR3 has 14 residues. CDR3 residues: CASSVPGHDNEQFF. In DNA, the CDR3 is TGTGCCAGCAGCGTCCCAGGACACGACAATGAGCAGTTCTTC.

The gene calls are TRBV7-2 and TRBJ2-3; TRBD2 aligns across 9 bases. Germline lookup yields CDR1 SGHTA and CDR2 FQGNSA. V gave up 4 bases and J gave up 2 bases; unmatched junction bases: 4. The CDR3 covers 15 residues. CDR3 residues: CASSSSGIYTDTQYF. CDR3 sequence (DNA): TGTGCCAGCAGCTCTAGCGGGATTTACACAGATACGCAGTATTTT.

This clonotype turned up a few times. The chain carries TRBV5-5 and TRBJ2-2, with unresolved D. The germline V and J ends were trimmed by 2 bases and 4 bases, with 9 bases remaining between them. The CDR3 covers 14 residues. CDR1 and CDR2 from the germline V gene are SGHKS and YYEKEE (reference sequence). Written as DNA, the CDR3 is TGTGCCAGCAGCTTCGAGAGGCCCACCGGGGAGCTGTTTTTT. It codes for CASSFERPTGELFF.